Listed here is a single T cell receptor (beta chain). No conserved phenylalanine or tryptophan ends this CDR3, so it is likely a read error. Constant-region priming of approximately 500 ng total RNA yielded TCR beta cDNA. Investigators got TCR beta libraries out of three nested multiplex PCR rounds, done with slightly modified ARM-PCR. MiXCR, applied by TCRdb to the multiplex PCR reads, yields one record per CDR3 protein. The sample holds over 250,000 distinct CDR3 sequences; roughly 60% are singletons and the top ten take over 15%. This entry belongs to a study of tumor-infiltrating lymphocytes in primary liver carcinoma. The overall study: Surgical resection was used to treat these primary liver carcinoma patients. Spanning 4.2 to 10 cm, the tumors were T1-T3 N0M0. About 3.5 to 8 million productive TCRbeta reads were obtained from the samples, with similar numbers across tissue types.

Unsorted whole blood yielded the blood RNA, and germline DNA was also extracted. This receptor was obtained from a woman aged 30 to 39 with primary liver carcinoma and hepatitis B virus infection. Sequences were obtained from peripheral blood.

The CDR3 sequence: CASSLDHRQGRDEQYL. The CDR3 nucleotides read TGTGCCAGCAGCTTAGATCATCGGCAGGGTCGGGACGAGCAGTACCTC. V is TRBV11-2 and J is TRBJ2-7; TRBD1 might be the D (5 bases). Trimming took off 0 bases at V and 5 bases at J, with 17 bases between the two ends. Looked up from germline, CDR1 is SGHAT and CDR2 is FQNNGV. This CDR3 is built from 16 residues.